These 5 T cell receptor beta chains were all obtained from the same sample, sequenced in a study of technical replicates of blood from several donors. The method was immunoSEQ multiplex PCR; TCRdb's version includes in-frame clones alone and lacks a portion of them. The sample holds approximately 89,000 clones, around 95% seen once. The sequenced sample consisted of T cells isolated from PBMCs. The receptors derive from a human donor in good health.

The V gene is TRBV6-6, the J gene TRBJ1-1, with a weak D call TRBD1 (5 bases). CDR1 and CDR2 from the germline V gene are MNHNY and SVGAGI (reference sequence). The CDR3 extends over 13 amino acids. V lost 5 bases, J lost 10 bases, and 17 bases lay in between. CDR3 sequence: CASSGGGRGGAFF. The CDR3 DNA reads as TGTGCCAGCAGTGGGGGGGGTCGAGGAGGAGCTTTCTTT.

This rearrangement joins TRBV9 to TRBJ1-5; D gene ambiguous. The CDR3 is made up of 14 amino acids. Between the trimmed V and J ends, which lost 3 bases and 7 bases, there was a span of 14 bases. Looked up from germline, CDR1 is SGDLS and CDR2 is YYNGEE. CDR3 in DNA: TGTGCCAGCAGCGCGGACGGAGGAAAGCAGCCCCAGCATTTT. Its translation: CASSADGGKQPQHF.

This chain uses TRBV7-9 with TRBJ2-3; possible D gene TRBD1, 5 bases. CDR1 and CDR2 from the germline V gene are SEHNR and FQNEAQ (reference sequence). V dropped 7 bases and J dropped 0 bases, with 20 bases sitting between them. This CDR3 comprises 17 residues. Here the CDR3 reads CASTDLKTVASTDTQYF. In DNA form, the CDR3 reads TGTGCCAGCACCGATCTAAAGACAGTAGCCAGCACAGATACGCAGTATTTT.

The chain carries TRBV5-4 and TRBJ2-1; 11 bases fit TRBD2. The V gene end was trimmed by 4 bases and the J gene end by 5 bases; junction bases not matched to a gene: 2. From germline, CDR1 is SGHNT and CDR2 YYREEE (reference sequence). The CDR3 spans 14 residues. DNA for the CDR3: TGTGCCAGCAGCCCGGGACTAGCGGACAATGAGCAGTTCTTC. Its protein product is CASSPGLADNEQFF.

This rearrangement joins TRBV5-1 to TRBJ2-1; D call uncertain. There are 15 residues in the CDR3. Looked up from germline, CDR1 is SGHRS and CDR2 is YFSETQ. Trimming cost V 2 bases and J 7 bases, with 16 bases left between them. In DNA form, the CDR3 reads TGCGCCAGCAGCTTCGGTAGCCCCCTTCGAAATGAGCAGTTCTTC. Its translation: CASSFGSPLRNEQFF.